This T cell receptor (beta chain) derives from a study of cytomegalovirus exposure and HLA in healthy donors. Study-wide findings and caveats: CMV serostatus was the only immune exposure information that was available. The study labeled about 160 TCR beta chains cytomegalovirus-associated.

The study ran its PCR with 60 Vbeta and 13 Jbeta primers. The table came from immunoSEQ multiplex PCR; TCRdb's copy has only in-frame clones and leaves some out. The repertoire holds approximately 150,000 clones, with 70% to 80% as singletons. Comments on this clone: The antigen is not known.

Trimming left V 1 base short and J 0 bases short, with 4 bases between. The CDR3 consists of 14 residues. Germline CDR1 and CDR2: SGHRS and YFSETQ. This rearrangement joins TRBV5-1 to TRBJ2-2; D is undetermined. The sequencing input was PBMCs. This clonotype originated in a human donor in good health. This CDR3 reads CASSLRANTGELFF. The DNA for the CDR3 is TGCGCCAGCAGCTTGCGTGCGAACACCGGGGAGCTGTTTTTT.